The sequence of this TCR beta chain was determined in a study of Ad26.COV2.S vaccination and SARS-CoV-2 variants (dated by TCRdb to about 2021). For the study in its entirety: Donors in the vaccine arm were drawn from COV1001, a multicentre, randomized, double-blind, placebo-controlled phase I-IIa trial testing Ad26.COV2.S in healthy adults. Ad26.COV2.S was given intramuscularly at 5x10^10 or 1x10^11 viral particles, as a single shot or as two shots 56 days apart. The specificity and breadth of SARS-CoV-2-reactive T cell receptors after Ad26.COV2.S vaccination were assessed by TCRbeta repertoire sequencing. A total of 32 samples were included in the TCR-sequenced set, comprising about 20 Ad26.COV2.S vaccine recipients, 5 placebo recipients and 8 SARS-CoV-2 convalescent individuals. Trial participants were randomized into five groups of five: low-dose or high-dose Ad26.COV2.S given once or twice, or placebo on both occasions. Blinding of investigators to trial group allocation was maintained during experiments and outcome assessment.

The treatment or condition label here, explained by the study, means: over 15 received Ad26.COV2.S at low or high dose, single or two shots; several received placebo; per-sample allocation not given. For vaccine and placebo recipients, the sequenced repertoires came from samples collected on day 63 after the first injection. Between 29 July and 7 August 2020, Cohort 1b enrolled some 25 adults aged 18-55 years at one site in Boston, USA. As a vaccine, Ad26.COV2.S was a replication-incompetent adenovirus type 26 vector that expressed a prefusion-stabilized SARS-CoV-2 spike protein derived from the original Wuhan strain. Looking up the germline V gene (reference sequence) yields CDR1 LNHDA and CDR2 SQIVND. From V the trimming removes 1 base and from J it removes 7 bases, while the gene matches leave 4 bases of the junction unaccounted for. Its CDR3 holds 14 amino acids, cysteine through phenylalanine. Only the CDR3 region is kept as DNA, spanning 42 bases read in frame from base 1.

Note on this clone: It lacks a known antigen. No per-base quality is available; no much larger clone lies one base away.

The immunoSEQ Assay was used to sequence TCRbeta CDR3 regions. After extraction, genomic DNA underwent amplification by bias-controlled multiplex PCR, followed by high-throughput sequencing. As for how the authors treated the data: Collapsing and filtering of sequences were performed to quantify the absolute abundance of each unique TCRbeta CDR3 region. T cell fraction was estimated by normalization of TCRbeta template counts to usable DNA, with usable DNA being measured through amplification of reference genes present in all nucleated cells. Repertoire TCRs were annotated as SARS-CoV-2-specific when V gene, CDR3 amino acid sequence and J gene were exactly matched to a known reactive TCR set. The reference SARS-CoV-2 TCR set was obtained from MIRA and was filtered for enrichment in COVID-19-positive ImmuneCODE repertoires, whereby public or cross-reactive TCRs were removed. Drawing on the MIRA antigens, annotated TCRs were analysed further at the level of specific ORF or position within ORF. Breadth was defined as annotated unique rearrangements over total unique productive rearrangements; depth was the summed frequency of those rearrangements. TCR breadth was compared between groups using two-sided Wilcoxon rank-sum tests. The source is immuneACCESS, and TCRdb retained only in-frame sequences with V and J called. Part of the clones is not carried over; for the studies checked, unresolved V genes explain less than half of this, and the remainder is unexplained. V, J and clone size are those of that table, while D and trimming were read from the DNA. The sample table holds around 450,000 clones, of which 89% were seen once. The ten biggest clones cover 1.5% to 2% of the sample.

The paper as a whole reports these results and caveats: Non-spike TCR breadth was comparable between vaccine and placebo recipients, consistent with the vaccine containing only spike. After vaccination, spike-specific CD8+ and CD4+ T cell responses were reported to show substantial breadth. According to the authors, total T cell responses may have been underestimated by the TCR breadth and depth analyses. The study was not powered for comparison of responses between vaccine doses or regimens. Higher spike-specific TCR breadth was observed in Ad26.COV2.S recipients than in placebo recipients (P = 0.0014).

This sequence originates from a person aged 18-65 years who received the Ad26.COV2.S COVID-19 vaccine or a placebo. This sample comprised peripheral blood, obtained in a trial of Ad26.COV2.S vaccine versus placebo. The V gene is TRBV19 and the J gene is TRBJ2-1, with TRBD2 identical over 7 junction bases. The nucleotide sequence reads TGTGCCAGTAGTATAGGGACTAGGCTAAATGAGCAGTTCTTC. It codes for CASSIGTRLNEQFF.